The 27 T cell receptor beta chains reported below all come from one sample, sequenced in a study of breast tumors, draining lymph nodes, adjacent tissues. TCRdb fed the multiplex PCR reads into MiXCR, producing one record per CDR3 protein. Among about 270,000 distinct CDR3 sequences listed, 30% were seen once. The lymph nodes were axillary draining lymph nodes from breast cancer patients. The sample was axillary lymph node tissue. The receptors were sampled from a female donor with breast cancer. Some clones in this sample may be carry-over from other donors' samples.

This clonotype came up many times. This chain connects TRBV29-1 to TRBJ1-2; possible D gene TRBD1, 5 bases. The ends were cut back, 7 bases at V and 4 bases at J, with 13 bases in the middle. The CDR3 loop spans 12 amino acids. CDR1 is SQVTM and CDR2 is ANQGSEA in the germline V gene. The CDR3 here is CSARVGTYGYTF. CDR3 nucleotide sequence: TGCAGCGCCCGAGTAGGGACCTATGGCTACACCTTC.

This clonotype was counted ten times or more. V usage is TRBV4-3 and J usage is TRBJ2-1; 7 nucleotides match TRBD2. Trimming at V came to 1 base and at J to 4 bases, leaving 4 bases not matched to a gene. CDR3 length: 15 residues. From germline, CDR1 is LGHNA and CDR2 YSLEER. This CDR3 reads CASSQGLAGYNEQFF. Here the CDR3 DNA reads TGCGCCAGCAGCCAAGGACTAGCCGGGTACAATGAGCAGTTCTTC.

At least ten counts were recorded for this clonotype. The rearrangement uses TRBV6-5 and TRBJ2-2, with 7 nucleotides matching TRBD2. The CDR3 has 14 amino acids. The V gene's germline CDR1 is MNHEY and CDR2 SVGAGI. Trimming at V came to 6 bases and at J to 5 bases, leaving 6 bases not matched to a gene. CDR3 sequence (DNA): TGTGCCAGCAGACCTAGCGGAATAACCGGGGAGCTGTTTTTT. Translated: CASRPSGITGELFF.

This chain uses TRBV20-1 with TRBJ1-6, with D perhaps TRBD1 (5 bases). With 0 bases removed from V and 10 bases from J, the gap between germline ends came to 10 bases. This CDR3 region has 13 residues. Per the germline V gene, CDR1 is DFQATT and CDR2 is SNEGSKA (reference sequence). The CDR3 DNA reads as TGCAGTGCTAGAGATAGACGGGGGTCACCCCTCCACTTT. The encoded protein is CSARDRRGSPLHF.

In regard to this clonotype: This may stem from a read error, because a much larger clone lies one nucleotide away. V is TRBV20-1 and J is TRBJ2-1; D uncertain. The CDR3 is made up of 14 amino acids. Germline loops: CDR1 DFQATT, CDR2 SNEGSKA (reference sequence). The CDR3 is CSAVQISSYNEQSF. In nucleotides, the CDR3 is TGCAGTGCCGTTCAGATTTCCTCCTACAATGAGCAGTCCTTC.

Regarding this clonotype: Its ends do not fully match the called genes, so a read error is possible. The V call is TRBV18, the J call TRBJ1-1; TRBD1 aligns across 7 bases. This CDR3 has 15 amino acids. Germline lookup yields CDR1 KGHSH and CDR2 LQKENI. The CDR3 protein is CVSSQTTGLDTEAFF. CDR3 bases: TGTGTCAGCTCCCAGACGACAGGGCTCGACACTGAAGCTTTCTTT.

The rearrangement links TRBV29-1 to TRBJ2-3, with 11 positions matching TRBD2. J gave up 4 bases and V 5 bases, and 2 bases lay outside the gene matches. The length of the CDR3 is 13 residues. The germline CDR1 and CDR2 sequences are SQVTM and ANQGSEA. CDR3 DNA: TGCAGCGTTACTAGCGGGAGCGCAGATACGCAGTATTTT. Its translation: CSVTSGSADTQYF.

This clonotype was counted many times. The gene calls are TRBV20-1 and TRBJ2-7; 11 positions agree with TRBD2. The length of the CDR3 is 14 residues. J lost 3 bases, V lost 2 bases, and 3 bases had no gene match. The germline V gene encodes CDR1 DFQATT and CDR2 SNEGSKA (reference sequence). The CDR3 here is CSARNLAGGYEQYF. The DNA of the CDR3 is TGCAGTGCTAGAAATCTAGCGGGAGGCTACGAGCAGTACTTC.

Details on this clonotype: This may be a read error, as it is one base from a much larger clone. This chain joins TRBV12-3 or TRBV12-4 and TRBJ1-2; D possibly corresponds to TRBD1 (6 bases). The length of the CDR3 is 15 residues. This CDR3 reads CASSSRRGKEDGNTF. CDR3 in DNA: TGTGCCAGCAGTTCCCGCAGGGGAAAGGAGGATGGCAACACCTTC.

As for this clonotype: Germline is not matched at one junction end, which may reflect a read error. The CDR3 protein is CASSIICGTDSSQPQHF. The CDR3 DNA follows: TGTGCCAGCAGCATAATCTGTGGGACAGATAGCAGTCAGCCCCAGCATTTT. The chain combines TRBV9 with TRBJ1-5; 7 nucleotides agree with TRBD1. The CDR3 sequence is 17 residues long. From germline, CDR1 is SGDLS and CDR2 YYNGEE.

Ten or more counts support this clonotype. This chain uses TRBV5-1 with TRBJ2-7; 11 bases align to TRBD2. CDR1 SGHRS and CDR2 YFSETQ come from the germline V gene. The CDR3 consists of 15 residues. Trimming cost V 2 bases and J 2 bases; bases outside gene matches: 3. CDR3: CASSLLAGAAYEQYF. CDR3 coding DNA: TGCGCCAGCAGCTTACTAGCGGGAGCGGCCTACGAGCAGTACTTC.

The chain has TRBV28 and TRBJ2-6; D gene ambiguous. The CDR3 is 13 amino acids. Trimming pared 6 bases from V and 4 bases from J, leaving 7 bases between. The germline V gene encodes CDR1 MDHEN and CDR2 SYDVKM. The CDR3 DNA sequence: TGTGCCAGCAGCGCATTAGGGGCCAACGTCCTGACTTTC. Residues: CASSALGANVLTF.

In regard to this clonotype: At one boundary the junction diverges from the germline segment, which might be a read error. This chain uses TRBV6-5 with TRBJ2-1; D perhaps matches TRBD1 (5 bases). The CDR3 runs to 15 residues. Germline CDR1 is MNHEY and CDR2 is SVGAGI. CDR3 nucleotides: TGTGCCAGCAGTCACTCGACCCAGGGTCAGGATGAGCAGTTCTTC. It encodes CASSHSTQGQDEQFF.

This clonotype appeared once. The chain combines TRBV12-3 or TRBV12-4 with TRBJ2-1; TRBD2 agrees at 10 bases. This CDR3 has 15 residues. After removal of 8 bases from V and 5 bases from J, the junction contained 9 bases not matched to a gene. DNA for the CDR3: TGTGCCAGCTCACCCCTAGCGGGAGTTGACAATGAGCAGTTCTTC. It is translated as CASSPLAGVDNEQFF.

With regard to this clonotype: A read error may explain this, as a much larger clone is one base away. The chain has TRBV14 and TRBJ2-7; D perhaps matches TRBD1 (6 bases). The tail of the sequence fits TRBJ2-1 better, so the J call may be wrong. The CDR3 contains 14 residues. The germline gives CDR1 SGHDN, CDR2 FVKESK. The CDR3 nucleotides are TGTGCCAGCAGCCAGGAATCACAGGGCCACGAGCAGTTCTTC. It is translated as CASSQESQGHEQFF.

At least ten counts were recorded for this clonotype. The chain couples TRBV5-1 to TRBJ2-7; TRBD2 aligns across 13 bases. This CDR3 has 17 amino acids. V shed 0 bases and J 0 bases; nucleotides not matched to a gene: 3. Germline CDR1 reads SGHRS; CDR2 reads YFSETQ. The CDR3 loop reads CASSLVLAGGSSYEQYF. The CDR3 DNA is TGCGCCAGCAGCTTGGTACTAGCGGGAGGGAGCTCCTACGAGCAGTACTTC. The variable domain in full, with the rest retrieved from reference TRBV5-1 and TRBJ2-7, is KAGVTQTPRYLIKTRGQQVTLSCSPISGHRSVSWYQQTPGQGLQFLFEYFSETQRNKGNFPGRFSGRQFSNSRSEMNVSTLELGDSALYLCASSLVLAGGSSYEQYFGPGTRLTVT.

The chain uses TRBV5-5 and TRBJ2-1, with no clear D. The germline CDR1 and CDR2 sequences are SGHKS and YYEKEE (reference sequence). The CDR3 consists of 15 residues. V shed 1 base and J shed 2 bases, with 10 bases lying between them. CDR3 region: CASSLSRAPYNEQFF. As DNA, the CDR3 is TGTGCCAGCAGCTTGTCCAGAGCCCCCTACAATGAGCAGTTCTTC.

In its sample, this clonotype was seen many times. The chain links TRBV20-1 to TRBJ2-5; 12 nucleotides line up with TRBD2. V gave up 6 bases and J gave up 7 bases; unmatched junction bases: 6. Germline CDR1 DFQATT, CDR2 SNEGSKA (reference sequence). CDR3 length: 13 amino acids. The CDR3 bases are TGCAGTGCAACACTAGCGGGAGGTTCGACCCAGTACTTC. This gives the protein CSATLAGGSTQYF.

This clonotype was detected a few times. The chain employs TRBV3-1 and TRBJ2-1; 12 bases are a match to TRBD2. The CDR3 consists of 16 residues. Germline CDR1 LGHDT, CDR2 YNNKEL (reference sequence). With V trimmed by 4 bases and J by 4 bases, 5 bases remained unmatched. The CDR3 loop is CASSPRTSGKYNEQFF. CDR3 in DNA: TGTGCCAGCAGCCCTCGGACTAGCGGGAAGTACAATGAGCAGTTCTTC.

This clonotype has more than one count but fewer than ten. The chain couples TRBV14 to TRBJ1-1; no clear D gene. The CDR3 runs 16 residues. Germline CDR1 is SGHDN and CDR2 is FVKESK. V was shortened by 1 base and J by 2 bases, with 14 bases between the two germline ends. The CDR3 coding sequence is TGTGCCAGCAGCCAAGGTATATGGAGACCAAACACTGAAGCTTTCTTT. This gives the protein CASSQGIWRPNTEAFF. The variable domain in full, with the rest retrieved from reference TRBV14 and TRBJ1-1, is EAGVTQFPSHSVIEKGQTVTLRCDPISGHDNLYWYRRVMGKEIKFLLHFVKESKQDESGMPNNRFLAERTGGTYSTLKVQPAELEDSGVYFCASSQGIWRPNTEAFFGQGTRLTVV.

The chain links TRBV24-1 to TRBJ2-3, with D perhaps TRBD2 (5 bases). Germline V gene data show CDR1 as KGHDR and CDR2 as SFDVKD. The CDR3 is 15 amino acids. The V and J ends lost 5 bases and 2 bases respectively, with 13 bases between them. CDR3 region: CATSARTSPTDTQYF. CDR3 coding DNA: TGTGCCACCAGTGCTAGAACTAGTCCCACAGATACGCAGTATTTT.

For this clonotype: The CDR3 carries no conserved terminal phenylalanine or tryptophan, so it likely arises from a read error. It is unclear where the CDR3 begins or ends on the DNA, so no DNA is shown, and the CDR3 is as TCRdb lists it. V and J are TRBV19 and TRBJ1-1. The V gene's germline CDR1 is LNHDA and CDR2 SQIVND (reference sequence). The CDR3 is 9 amino acids in total, end residues counted. The CDR3 here is CASSGGGLA.

V is TRBV7-9 and J is TRBJ2-7; the D is unclear. The CDR3 has 13 residues. Trimming removed 8 bases at V and 5 bases at J, with 16 bases between. The germline V gene has CDR1 SEHNR and CDR2 FQNEAQ (reference sequence). The CDR3 loop reads CASGPEYGDEQYF. CDR3 nucleotide sequence: TGTGCCAGCGGCCCCGAATACGGTGACGAGCAGTACTTC. Complete variable domain (other parts from reference TRBV7-9 and TRBJ2-7): DTGVSQNPRHKITKRGQNVTFRCDPISEHNRLYWYRQTLGQGPEFLTYFQNEAQLEKSRLLSDRFSAERPKGSFSTLEIQRTEQGDSAMYLCASGPEYGDEQYFGPGTRLTVT.

This clonotype came up many times. The V gene is TRBV11-2, the J gene TRBJ2-3; 12 nucleotides line up with TRBD2. The CDR3 has 15 residues. Germline CDR1 SGHAT, CDR2 FQNNGV. J gave up 10 bases and V 5 bases, and 10 bases lay outside the gene matches. CDR3 amino acids: CASSQGPLAGGAQYF. The CDR3 DNA reads as TGTGCCAGCAGCCAGGGGCCCCTAGCGGGAGGGGCGCAGTATTTT.

About this clonotype: A much bigger clone sits one base away, suggesting this may be a read error. The chain links TRBV5-1 to TRBJ2-7; TRBD1 matches at 7 bases. The J segment lost 10 bases and the V segment lost 4 bases, leaving 11 bases of the junction unmatched. Germline assignment: CDR1 SGHRS and CDR2 YFSETQ. The CDR3 totals 13 residues. Written as DNA, the CDR3 is TGCGCCAGCAGCGTGGACAGGATGGGCGACCAGTACTTC. It encodes CASSVDRMGDQYF. The whole variable domain, filled in from reference TRBV5-1 and TRBJ2-7, reads KAGVTQTPRYLIKTRGQQVTLSCSPISGHRSVSWYQQTPGQGLQFLFEYFSETQRNKGNFPGRFSGRQFSNSRSEMNVSTLELGDSALYLCASSVDRMGDQYFGPGTRLTVT.

This clonotype has ten or more counts. The V gene is TRBV20-1, the J gene TRBJ2-1; a weak D match, TRBD2 (6 bases). V lost 3 bases, J lost 1 base, and 10 bases lay in between. The CDR3 consists of 14 residues. Per germline, CDR1 DFQATT and CDR2 SNEGSKA (reference sequence). Here the CDR3 reads CSASPGTSYNEQFF. The DNA of the CDR3 is TGCAGTGCTAGTCCCGGGACTTCCTACAATGAGCAGTTCTTC.

Turning to this clonotype: A read error may be the cause here, since a much bigger clone is one base away. J is TRBJ2-1 and V is TRBV11-2; 7 bases line up with TRBD2. This CDR3 is built from 16 residues. Germline V gives CDR1 SGHAT, CDR2 FQNNGV. CDR3 bases: TGTGCCGGCAGCTTATTGGCTAGCGGATACTACAATGAGCAGTTCTTC. It translates to CAGSLLASGYYNEQFF.